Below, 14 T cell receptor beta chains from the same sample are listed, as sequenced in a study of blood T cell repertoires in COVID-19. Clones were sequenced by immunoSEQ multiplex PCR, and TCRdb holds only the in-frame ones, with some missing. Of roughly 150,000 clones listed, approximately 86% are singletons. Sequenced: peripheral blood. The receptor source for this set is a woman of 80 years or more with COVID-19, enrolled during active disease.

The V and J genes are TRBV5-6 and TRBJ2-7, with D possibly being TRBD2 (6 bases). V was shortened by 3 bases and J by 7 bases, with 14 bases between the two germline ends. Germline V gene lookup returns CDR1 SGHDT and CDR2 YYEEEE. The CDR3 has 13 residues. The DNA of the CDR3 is TGTGCCAGCAGCTACAGACACGCGGGGGAGCAGTACTTC. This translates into CASSYRHAGEQYF. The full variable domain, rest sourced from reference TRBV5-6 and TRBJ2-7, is DAGVTQSPTHLIKTRGQQVTLRCSPKSGHDTVSWYQQALGQGPQFIFQYYEEEERQRGNFPDRFSGHQFPNYSSELNVNALLLGDSALYLCASSYRHAGEQYFGPGTRLTVT.

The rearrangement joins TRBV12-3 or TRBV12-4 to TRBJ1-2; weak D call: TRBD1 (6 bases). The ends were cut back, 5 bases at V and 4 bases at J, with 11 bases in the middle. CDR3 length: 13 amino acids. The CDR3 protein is CASSEDSIYGYTF. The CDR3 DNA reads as TGTGCCAGCAGTGAGGACAGCATCTATGGCTACACCTTC.

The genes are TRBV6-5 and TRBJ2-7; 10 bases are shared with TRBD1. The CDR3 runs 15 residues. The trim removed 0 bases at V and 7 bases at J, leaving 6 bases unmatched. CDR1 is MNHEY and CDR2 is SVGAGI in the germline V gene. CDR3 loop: CASSYSRDRGGEQYF. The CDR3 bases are TGTGCCAGCAGTTACTCCCGGGACAGGGGAGGTGAGCAGTACTTC.

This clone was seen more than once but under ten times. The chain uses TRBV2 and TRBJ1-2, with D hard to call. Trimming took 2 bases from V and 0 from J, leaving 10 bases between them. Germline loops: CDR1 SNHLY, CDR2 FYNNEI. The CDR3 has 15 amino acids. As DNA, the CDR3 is TGTGCCAGCAGTGAACAGACAATAGCTAACTATGGCTACACCTTC. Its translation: CASSEQTIANYGYTF.

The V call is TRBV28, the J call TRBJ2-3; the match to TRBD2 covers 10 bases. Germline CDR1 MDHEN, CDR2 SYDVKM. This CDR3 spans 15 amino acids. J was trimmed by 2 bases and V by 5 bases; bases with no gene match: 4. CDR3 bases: TGTGCCAGCAGTAAAGCGGGAGGGCTCACAGATACGCAGTATTTT. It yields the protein CASSKAGGLTDTQYF.

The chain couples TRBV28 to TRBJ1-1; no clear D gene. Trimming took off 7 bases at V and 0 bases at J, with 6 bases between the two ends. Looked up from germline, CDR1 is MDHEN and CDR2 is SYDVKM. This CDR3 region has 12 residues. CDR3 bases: TGTGCCAGCACCCCCTTGAACACTGAAGCTTTCTTT. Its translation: CASTPLNTEAFF.

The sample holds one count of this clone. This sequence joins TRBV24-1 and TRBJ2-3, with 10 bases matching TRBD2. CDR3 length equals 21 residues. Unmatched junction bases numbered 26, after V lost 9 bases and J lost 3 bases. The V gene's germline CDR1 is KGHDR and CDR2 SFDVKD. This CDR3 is CATRLGGQAGGPSTVTDTQYF. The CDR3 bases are TGTGCCACCCGGCTAGGGGGTCAAGCGGGAGGGCCTTCCACGGTGACAGATACGCAGTATTTT.

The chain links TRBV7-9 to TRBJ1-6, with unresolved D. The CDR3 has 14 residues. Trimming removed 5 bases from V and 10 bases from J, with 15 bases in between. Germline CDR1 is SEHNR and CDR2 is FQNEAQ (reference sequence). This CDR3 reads CASSPALSRSPLHF. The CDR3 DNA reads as TGTGCCAGCAGCCCCGCCCTCTCTAGGTCACCCCTCCACTTT. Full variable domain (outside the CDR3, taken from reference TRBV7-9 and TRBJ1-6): DTGVSQNPRHKITKRGQNVTFRCDPISEHNRLYWYRQTLGQGPEFLTYFQNEAQLEKSRLLSDRFSAERPKGSFSTLEIQRTEQGDSAMYLCASSPALSRSPLHFGNGTRLTVT.

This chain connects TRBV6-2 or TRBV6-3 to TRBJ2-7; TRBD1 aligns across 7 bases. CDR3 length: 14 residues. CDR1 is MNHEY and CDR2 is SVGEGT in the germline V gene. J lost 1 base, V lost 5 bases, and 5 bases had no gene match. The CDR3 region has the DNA TGTGCCAGCAGTGCAATACAGGGGTCCTACGAGCAGTACTTC. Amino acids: CASSAIQGSYEQYF.

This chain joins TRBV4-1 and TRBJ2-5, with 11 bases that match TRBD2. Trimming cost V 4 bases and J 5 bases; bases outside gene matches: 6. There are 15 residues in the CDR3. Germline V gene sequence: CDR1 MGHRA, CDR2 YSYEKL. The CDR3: CASSPDLAGGETQYF. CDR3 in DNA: TGCGCCAGCAGCCCCGATCTAGCGGGAGGTGAGACCCAGTACTTC.

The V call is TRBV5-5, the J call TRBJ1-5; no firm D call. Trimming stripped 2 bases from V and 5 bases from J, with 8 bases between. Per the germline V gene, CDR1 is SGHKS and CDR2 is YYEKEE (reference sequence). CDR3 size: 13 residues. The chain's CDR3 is CASSFGVDQPQHF. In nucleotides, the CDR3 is TGTGCCAGCAGCTTCGGGGTTGATCAGCCCCAGCATTTT.

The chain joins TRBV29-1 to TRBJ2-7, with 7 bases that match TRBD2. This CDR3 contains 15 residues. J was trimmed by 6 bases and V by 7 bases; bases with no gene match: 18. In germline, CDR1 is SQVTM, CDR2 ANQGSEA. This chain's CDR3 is CSAKTALGGMGEQYF. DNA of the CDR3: TGCAGCGCAAAAACCGCCCTGGGGGGGATGGGCGAGCAGTACTTC.

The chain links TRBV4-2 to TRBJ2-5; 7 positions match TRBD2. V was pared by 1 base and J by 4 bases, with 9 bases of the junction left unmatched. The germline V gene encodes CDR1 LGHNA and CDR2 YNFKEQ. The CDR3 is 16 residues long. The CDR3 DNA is TGTGCCAGCAGCCAAGTGGCGGGAGATAAAGGAGAGACCCAGTACTTC. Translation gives CASSQVAGDKGETQYF.

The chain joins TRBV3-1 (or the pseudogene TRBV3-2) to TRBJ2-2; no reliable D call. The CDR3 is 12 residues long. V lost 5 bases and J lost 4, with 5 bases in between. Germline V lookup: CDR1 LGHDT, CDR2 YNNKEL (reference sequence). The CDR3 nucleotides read TGTGCCAGCAGCAGTAGCACCGGGGAGCTGTTTTTT. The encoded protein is CASSSSTGELFF.